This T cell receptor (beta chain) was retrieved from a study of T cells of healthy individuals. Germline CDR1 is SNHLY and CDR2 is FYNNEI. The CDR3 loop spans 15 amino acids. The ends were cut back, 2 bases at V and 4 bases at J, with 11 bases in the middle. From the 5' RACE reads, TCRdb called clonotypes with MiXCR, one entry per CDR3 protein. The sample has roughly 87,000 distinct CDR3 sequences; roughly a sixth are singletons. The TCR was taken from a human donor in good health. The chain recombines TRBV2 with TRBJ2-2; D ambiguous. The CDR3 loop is CASSETWTRTGELFF. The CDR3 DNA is TGTGCCAGCAGTGAAACATGGACGCGCACCGGGGAGCTGTTTTTT. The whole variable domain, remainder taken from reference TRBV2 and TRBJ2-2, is EPEVTQTPSHQVTQMGQEVILRCVPISNHLYFYWYRQILGQKVEFLVSFYNNEISEKSEIFDDQFSVERPDGSNFTLKIRSTKLEDSAMYFCASSETWTRTGELFFGEGSRLTVL.